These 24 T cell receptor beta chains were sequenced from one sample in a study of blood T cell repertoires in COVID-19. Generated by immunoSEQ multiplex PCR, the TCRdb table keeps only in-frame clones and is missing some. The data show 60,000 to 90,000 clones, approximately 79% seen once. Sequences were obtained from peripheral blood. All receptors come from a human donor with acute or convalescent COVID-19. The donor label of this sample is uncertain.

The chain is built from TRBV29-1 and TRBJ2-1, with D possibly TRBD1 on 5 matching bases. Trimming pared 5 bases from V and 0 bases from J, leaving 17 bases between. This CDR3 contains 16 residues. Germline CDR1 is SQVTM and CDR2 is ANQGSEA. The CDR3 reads CSVRASTEFSYNEQFF. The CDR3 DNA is TGCAGCGTTCGTGCATCGACAGAGTTCTCCTACAATGAGCAGTTCTTC.

The CDR3 sequence is CASSQSSSTGELFF. CDR3 sequence (DNA): TGTGCCAGCAGCCAATCGTCCTCCACCGGGGAGCTGTTTTTT. The chain links TRBV16 to TRBJ2-2; no definite D call. Per germline, CDR1 KGHSY and CDR2 FQNENV. CDR3 length: 14 residues. Trimming shortened V by 0 bases and J by 4 bases, and 6 bases separated the two germline ends.

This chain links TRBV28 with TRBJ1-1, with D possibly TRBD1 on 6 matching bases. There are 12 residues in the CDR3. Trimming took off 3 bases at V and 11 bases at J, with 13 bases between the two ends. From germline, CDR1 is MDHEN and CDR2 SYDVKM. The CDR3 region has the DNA TGTGCCAGCAGTTTTAGGGTAGACAGGGCTTTCTTT. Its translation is CASSFRVDRAFF.

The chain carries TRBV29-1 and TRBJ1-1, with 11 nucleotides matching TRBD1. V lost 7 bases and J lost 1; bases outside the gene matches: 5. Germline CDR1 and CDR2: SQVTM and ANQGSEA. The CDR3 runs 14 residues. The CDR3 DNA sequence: TGCAGCGGTCGGACAGGGGGCCGGAACACTGAAGCTTTCTTT. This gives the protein CSGRTGGRNTEAFF.

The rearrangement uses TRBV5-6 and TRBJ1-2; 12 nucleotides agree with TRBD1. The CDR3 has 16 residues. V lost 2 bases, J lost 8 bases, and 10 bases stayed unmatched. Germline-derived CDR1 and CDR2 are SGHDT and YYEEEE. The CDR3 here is CASSLRVGTGGWGYTF. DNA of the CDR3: TGTGCCAGCAGCTTAAGGGTTGGGACAGGGGGCTGGGGCTACACCTTC.

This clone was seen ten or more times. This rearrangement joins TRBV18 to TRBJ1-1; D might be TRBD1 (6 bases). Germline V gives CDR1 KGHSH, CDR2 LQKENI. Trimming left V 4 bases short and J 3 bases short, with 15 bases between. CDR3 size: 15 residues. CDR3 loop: CASSREQGLDTEAFF. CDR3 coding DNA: TGTGCCAGCTCACGAGAACAGGGTTTGGACACTGAAGCTTTCTTT.

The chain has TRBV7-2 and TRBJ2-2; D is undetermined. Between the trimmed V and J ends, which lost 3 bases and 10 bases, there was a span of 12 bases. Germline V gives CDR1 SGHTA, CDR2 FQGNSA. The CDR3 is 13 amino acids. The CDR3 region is CASSFTVGMELFF. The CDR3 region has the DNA TGTGCCAGCAGCTTTACGGTCGGTATGGAGCTGTTTTTT.

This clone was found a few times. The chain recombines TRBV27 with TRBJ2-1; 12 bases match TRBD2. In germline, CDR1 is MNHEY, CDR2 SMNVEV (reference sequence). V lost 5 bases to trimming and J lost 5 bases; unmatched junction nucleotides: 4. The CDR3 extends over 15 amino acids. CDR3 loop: CASSPLAGGDNEQFF. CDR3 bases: TGTGCCAGCAGTCCTCTAGCGGGAGGGGACAATGAGCAGTTCTTC.

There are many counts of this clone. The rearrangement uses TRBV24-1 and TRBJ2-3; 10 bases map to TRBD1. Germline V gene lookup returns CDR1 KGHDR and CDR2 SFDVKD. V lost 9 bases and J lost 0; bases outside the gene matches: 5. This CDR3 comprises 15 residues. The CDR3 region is CATGGTGASTDTQYF. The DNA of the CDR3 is TGTGCCACCGGCGGGACAGGGGCCAGCACAGATACGCAGTATTTT.

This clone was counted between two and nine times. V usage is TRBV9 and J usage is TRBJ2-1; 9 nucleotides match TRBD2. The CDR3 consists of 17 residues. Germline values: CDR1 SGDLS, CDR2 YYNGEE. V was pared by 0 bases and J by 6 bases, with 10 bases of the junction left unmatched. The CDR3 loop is CASSVDPPSGISNEQFF. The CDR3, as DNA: TGTGCCAGCAGCGTAGACCCGCCTAGCGGGATTAGCAATGAGCAGTTCTTC.

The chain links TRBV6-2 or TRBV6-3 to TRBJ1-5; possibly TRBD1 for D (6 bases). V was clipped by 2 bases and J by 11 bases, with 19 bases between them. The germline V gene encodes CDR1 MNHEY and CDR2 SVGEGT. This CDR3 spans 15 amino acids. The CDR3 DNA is TGTGCCAGCAGTTACGGGGGGGCAGGTACCTTAGCCCAGCATTTT. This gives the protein CASSYGGAGTLAQHF.

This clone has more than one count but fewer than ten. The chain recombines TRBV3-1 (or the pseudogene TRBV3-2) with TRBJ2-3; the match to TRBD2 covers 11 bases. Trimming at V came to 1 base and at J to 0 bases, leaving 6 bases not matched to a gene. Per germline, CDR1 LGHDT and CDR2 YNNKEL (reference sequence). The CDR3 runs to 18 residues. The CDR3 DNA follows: TGTGCCAGCAGCCAAGGACCGACTAGCGGGATTAGCACAGATACGCAGTATTTT. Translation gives CASSQGPTSGISTDTQYF.

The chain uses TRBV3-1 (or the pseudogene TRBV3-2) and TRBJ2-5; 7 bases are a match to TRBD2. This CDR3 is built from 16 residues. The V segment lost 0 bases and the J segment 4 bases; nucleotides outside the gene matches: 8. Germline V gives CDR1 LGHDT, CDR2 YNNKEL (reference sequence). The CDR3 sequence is CASSQDNAAGRETQYF. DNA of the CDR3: TGTGCCAGCAGCCAAGATAATGCAGCGGGGCGAGAGACCCAGTACTTC.

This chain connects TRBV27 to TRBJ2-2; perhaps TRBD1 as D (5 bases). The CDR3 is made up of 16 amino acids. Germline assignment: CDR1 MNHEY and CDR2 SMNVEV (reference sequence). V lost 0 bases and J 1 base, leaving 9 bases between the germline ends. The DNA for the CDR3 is TGTGCCAGCAGTTTATCGGCCAGGGAGAACACCGGGGAGCTGTTTTTT. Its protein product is CASSLSARENTGELFF.

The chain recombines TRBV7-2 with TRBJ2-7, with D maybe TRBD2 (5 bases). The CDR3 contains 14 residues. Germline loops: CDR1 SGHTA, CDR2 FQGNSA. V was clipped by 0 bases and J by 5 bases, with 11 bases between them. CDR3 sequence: CASSLAGVRNEQYF. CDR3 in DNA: TGTGCCAGCAGCTTAGCCGGGGTCCGGAACGAGCAGTACTTC.

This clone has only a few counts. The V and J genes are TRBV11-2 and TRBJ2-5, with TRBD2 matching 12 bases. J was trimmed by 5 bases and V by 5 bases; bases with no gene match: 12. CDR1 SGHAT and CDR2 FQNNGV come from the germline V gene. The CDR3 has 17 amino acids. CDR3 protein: CASSPTSGRIRGETQYF. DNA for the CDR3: TGTGCCAGCAGCCCCACTAGCGGGAGGATCCGTGGGGAGACCCAGTACTTC.

This CDR3 is CASSRTRATNEKLFF. The CDR3 bases are TGTGCCAGCAGCCGAACTCGTGCAACTAATGAAAAACTGTTTTTT. The V gene is TRBV7-7, the J gene TRBJ1-4; D not certain. Germline-derived CDR1 and CDR2 are SSHAT and FNYEAQ (reference sequence). Deletions cut 5 bases from V and 0 bases from J, with 10 bases between. The CDR3 is made up of 15 amino acids.

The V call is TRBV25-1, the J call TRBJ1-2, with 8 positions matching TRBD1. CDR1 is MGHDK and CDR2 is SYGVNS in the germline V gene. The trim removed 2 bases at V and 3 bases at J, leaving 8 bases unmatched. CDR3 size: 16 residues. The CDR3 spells CASSEAGGEFYYGYTF. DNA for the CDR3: TGTGCCAGCAGTGAAGCAGGGGGCGAGTTCTACTATGGCTACACCTTC.

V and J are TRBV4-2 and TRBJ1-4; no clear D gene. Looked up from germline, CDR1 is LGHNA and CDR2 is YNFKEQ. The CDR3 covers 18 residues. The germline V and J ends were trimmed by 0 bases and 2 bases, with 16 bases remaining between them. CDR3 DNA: TGTGCCAGCAGCCAAGAAAGCGCCTATCTGCTGACTAATGAAAAACTGTTTTTT. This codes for CASSQESAYLLTNEKLFF.

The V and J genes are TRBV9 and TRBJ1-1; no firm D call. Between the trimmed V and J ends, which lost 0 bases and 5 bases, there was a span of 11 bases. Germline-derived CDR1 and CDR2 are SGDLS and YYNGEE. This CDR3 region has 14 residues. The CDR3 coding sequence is TGTGCCAGCAGCGTAGGAAACAGATGGACTGAAGCTTTCTTT. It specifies CASSVGNRWTEAFF.

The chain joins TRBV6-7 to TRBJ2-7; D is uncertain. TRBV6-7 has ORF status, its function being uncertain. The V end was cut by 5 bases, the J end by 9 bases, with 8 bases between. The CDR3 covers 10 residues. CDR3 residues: CASSIFGQYF. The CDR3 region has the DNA TGTGCCAGCAGTATCTTCGGGCAGTACTTC.

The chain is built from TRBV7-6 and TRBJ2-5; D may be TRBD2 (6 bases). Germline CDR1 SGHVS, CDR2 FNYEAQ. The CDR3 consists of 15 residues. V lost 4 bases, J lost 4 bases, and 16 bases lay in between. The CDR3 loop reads CASSSRLVLLETQYF. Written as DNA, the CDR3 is TGTGCCAGCAGCTCCAGACTAGTTTTATTAGAGACCCAGTACTTC.

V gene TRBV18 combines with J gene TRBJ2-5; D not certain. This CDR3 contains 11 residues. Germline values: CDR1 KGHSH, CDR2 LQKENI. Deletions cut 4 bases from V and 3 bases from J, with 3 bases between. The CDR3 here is CASSREETQYF. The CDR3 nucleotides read TGTGCCAGCTCACGAGAAGAGACCCAGTACTTC.

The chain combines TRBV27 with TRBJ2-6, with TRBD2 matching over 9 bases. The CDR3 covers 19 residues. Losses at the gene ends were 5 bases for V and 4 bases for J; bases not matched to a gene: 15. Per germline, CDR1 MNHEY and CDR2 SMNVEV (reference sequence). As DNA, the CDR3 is TGTGCCAGCAGTCCCAATTGGTTAGCGGGGGCCGGAGGGGCCAACGTCCTGACTTTC. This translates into CASSPNWLAGAGGANVLTF.